Listed below are T cell receptor beta chains from one sample, sequenced in a study of T-cell reconstitution after alpha-beta-depleted transplantation in children. TCRdb processed the PCR reads anew with MiXCR; each CDR3 protein has one entry. Here the sample spans fewer than 350,000 distinct CDR3 sequences, around 7.1% being singletons. Sequences were derived from peripheral blood, sampled 360 days after TCRalphabeta/CD19-depleted stem cell transplant. These receptors came from a female patient aged 2-9 years who had a stem cell transplant for Fanconi anemia, so the T cells may come from the graft donor. Each CDR3 is given with its conserved first and last residue. The D gene is left open where the match is weak. A clone size is listed for some rows: how often the clone was seen (once, few, many), or a class if it is expanded.

>-|TRBD1|TRBV7-9|TRBJ1-2
TGTGCCAGCAGCACAAACAGGGGAACCCCCTATGGCTACACCTTC
CASSTNRGTPYGYTF
>-|-|TRBV4-1|TRBJ1-1
TGCGCCAGCAGCCAAGATGGGTGGGGTGGCACTGAAGCTTTCTTT
CASSQDGWGGTEAFF
>many|-|TRBV7-2|TRBJ1-2
TGTGCCAGCAGCGAGGACACTAACTATGGCTACACCTTC
CASSEDTNYGYTF
>many|TRBD2|TRBV6-2/TRBV6-3|TRBJ2-1
TGTGCCAGCAGTTGGTTGGCGGGGGGAACCTACTCCTACAATGAGCAGTTCTTC
CASSWLAGGTYSYNEQFF
>many|-|TRBV5-6|TRBJ2-2
TGTGCCACCGGGGGAAACACCGGGGAGCTGTTTTTT
CATGGNTGELFF
>many|-|TRBV28|TRBJ1-2
TGTGCCAGCAGTTTATTAGGATTTTATGGCTACACCTTC
CASSLLGFYGYTF
>few|-|TRBV11-2|TRBJ1-1
TGTGCCAGCAGCTTTCATAGCAGGTCGCGGGAAGCTTTCTTT
CASSFHSRSREAFF
>few|-|TRBV11-2|TRBJ2-5
TGTGCCAGCAGCTATCTACAGGGTGGTCTAGAGACCCAGTACTTC
CASSYLQGGLETQYF
>-|-|TRBV7-9|TRBJ2-4
TGTGCCAGCAGCTTAGAGGGACTGACTCAAAACATTCAGTACTTC
CASSLEGLTQNIQYF
>-|-|TRBV5-4|TRBJ2-2
TGTGCCAGCAGCTTCGGACTGGCGAACACCGGGGAGCTGTTTTTT
CASSFGLANTGELFF
>many|-|TRBV5-1|TRBJ2-3
TGCGCCAGCGGAGTTTCGGGCGGAGGGGTCACAGATACGCAGTATTTT
CASGVSGGGVTDTQYF
>many|-|TRBV3-1|TRBJ2-5
TGTGCCAGCAGCGTGGGGGAAGCAGAGACCCAGTACTTC
CASSVGEAETQYF
>many|-|TRBV12-3/TRBV12-4|TRBJ2-3
TGTGCCAGCAGTTTGATGAGAGTCACAGATACGCAGTATTTT
CASSLMRVTDTQYF
>-|TRBD1|TRBV5-1|TRBJ2-5
TGCGCCAGCAGCTTGGTTAGGGACAGGGGGCCAGAGACCCAGTACTTC
CASSLVRDRGPETQYF
>-|TRBD1|TRBV12-3/TRBV12-4|TRBJ2-2
TGTGCCAGCAGTGGAGTTTCGGGACAGGGGGCCCACGGGGAGCTGTTTTTT
CASSGVSGQGAHGELFF
>many|-|TRBV3-1|TRBJ2-4
TGTGCCAGCAGCCTACAACAGGGTACGCACAACATTCAGTACTTC
CASSLQQGTHNIQYF
>few|TRBD2|TRBV7-3|TRBJ2-1
TGTGCCAGCAGCGCTCTCACGCGGGGGAACTACAATGAGCAGTTCTTC
CASSALTRGNYNEQFF
>few|-|TRBV3-1|TRBJ2-6
TGTGCCAGCAGCCAAGTGCTAGGGGTTTCTGGGGCCAACGTCCTGACTTTC
CASSQVLGVSGANVLTF
>-|-|TRBV6-1|TRBJ1-5
TGTGCCAGCAGGTGGGGGCCTTACCACCCCGATCAGCCCCAGCTTTTT
CASRWGPYHPDQPQLF
>many|-|TRBV5-1|TRBJ2-3
TGCGCCAGCGGGGCACGGGACGGGACAGATACGCAGTATTTT
CASGARDGTDTQYF
>few|-|TRBV7-9|TRBJ2-1
TGTGCCAGCAGCTTAGATGGCAATGAGCAGTTCTTC
CASSLDGNEQFF
>-|TRBD1|TRBV6-1|TRBJ1-2
TGTGCCAGCAGTGAAGACACAGGGGCTGGCTACACCTTC
CASSEDTGAGYTF
>-|TRBD1|TRBV14|TRBJ2-1
TGTGCCAGCAGCCAAGGGACAGGGTTTTTCGATGAGCAGTTCTTC
CASSQGTGFFDEQFF
>many|-|TRBV20-1|TRBJ2-7
TGCAGTGCTAGTCCCCTGGCGGGCAGAACCTACGAGCAGTACTTC
CSASPLAGRTYEQYF
>-|-|TRBV2|TRBJ2-7
TGTGCCAGCAGTGTTTGGGCCTCCTACGAGCAGTACTTC
CASSVWASYEQYF
>-|TRBD1|TRBV20-1|TRBJ2-7
TGCAGTGCTAGAGGCTCCCGGGACAGGGGCCTCCACTCCTACGAGCAGTACTTC
CSARGSRDRGLHSYEQYF
>many|TRBD2|TRBV18|TRBJ2-3
TGTGCCAGCCATCCGGGACTAGACACAGATACGCAGTATTTT
CASHPGLDTDTQYF
>-|-|TRBV18|TRBJ2-5
TGTGCCAGCTCACCAACAAATGTCAGGGGCTTAATTGAGACCCAGTACTTC
CASSPTNVRGLIETQYF
>-|-|TRBV6-2/TRBV6-3|TRBJ2-7
TGTGCCAGCAGTTTGTACATGGATCGACAGTACTTC
CASSLYMDRQYF
>few|TRBD2|TRBV7-8|TRBJ2-3
TGTGCCAGCAGCCTCCTAAGCGGGGGCACAGATACGCAGTATTTT
CASSLLSGGTDTQYF
>many|TRBD1|TRBV28|TRBJ2-3
TGTGCCAGCTGGACAGGGAAGGATGGGGATACGCAGTATTTT
CASWTGKDGDTQYF
>few|-|TRBV7-7|TRBJ1-4
TGTGCTAGCAGCTTACAGTTTAATGAAAAACTGTTTTTT
CASSLQFNEKLFF
>few|-|TRBV18|TRBJ2-7
TGTGCCAGCTCACCACCGGCCGGGGCCTACGAGCAGTACTTC
CASSPPAGAYEQYF
>-|-|TRBV5-1|TRBJ1-4
TGCGCCAGCAGCCTCCCCGTTGGGGTCTTGGGAGAAAAACTGTTTTTT
CASSLPVGVLGEKLFF
>many|-|TRBV10-3|TRBJ2-2
TGTGCCATCAGGTCCCCAGTCAGGGGACCGAACACCGGGGAGCTGTTTTTT
CAIRSPVRGPNTGELFF
>many|-|TRBV5-6|TRBJ2-3
TGTGCCAGCAGCTTGGAAGCCGTTTTGGGCCATCGCACAGATACGCAGTATTTT
CASSLEAVLGHRTDTQYF
>many|TRBD1|TRBV20-1|TRBJ1-5
TGCAGTGCCCCCCTCCTGAGGGGGCCGAATCAGCCCCAGCATTTT
CSAPLLRGPNQPQHF
>many|-|TRBV5-1|TRBJ1-1
TGTGCCAGCAGCTTAGAGGGGAACACTGAAGCTTTCTTT
CASSLEGNTEAFF
>many|TRBD2|TRBV9|TRBJ2-3
TGTGCCAGCAGCGTAGTTACGGGAGGGGTAGATACGCAGTATTTT
CASSVVTGGVDTQYF
>few|-|TRBV4-1|TRBJ2-5
TGCGCCAGCAGCCAAAAGCCCTTGTCCCGAATTGGGGAGACCCAGTACTTC
CASSQKPLSRIGETQYF
>many|TRBD2|TRBV20-1|TRBJ2-1
TGCAGTGCGAGACTAGCGGGGGCCCCCGGGGTCGATGAGCAGTTCTTC
CSARLAGAPGVDEQFF
>once|-|TRBV2|TRBJ1-1
TGTGCCAGCGGGACAATATTTTTCTTT
CASGTIFFF
>many|TRBD2|TRBV12-3/TRBV12-4|TRBJ2-5
TGTGCCAGCAGTATAAAACTAGCGGGAGGAGAGACCCAGTACTTC
CASSIKLAGGETQYF
>many|TRBD1|TRBV4-3|TRBJ2-6
TGCGCCAGCAGCCAAGATCAGGGGGCTTGGCCCAACGTCCTGACTTTC
CASSQDQGAWPNVLTF
>many|-|TRBV3-1|TRBJ2-2
TGTGCCAGCAGCCAAGGGGGAAACACCGGGGAGCTGTTTTTT
CASSQGGNTGELFF
>many|TRBD2|TRBV6-5|TRBJ2-1
TGTGCCAGCGGGCCTAGCGGGAGGTCCGTGCAGTTCTTC
CASGPSGRSVQFF
>-|TRBD2|TRBV9|TRBJ2-3
TGTGCCAGCAGCGCAGCGGGAGTCACAGATACGCAGTATTTT
CASSAAGVTDTQYF
>-|TRBD2|TRBV11-2|TRBJ2-3
TGTGCCAGCAGCAAGACCGCGGGGCTAGCGGGGGGTGGAGATACGCAGTATTTT
CASSKTAGLAGGGDTQYF
>few|TRBD1|TRBV2|TRBJ2-4
TGTGCCAGCAGTGAGGACAGGGGTCCTCTAGCCAAAAACATTCAGTACTTC
CASSEDRGPLAKNIQYF
>few|-|TRBV5-5|TRBJ2-2
TGTGCCAGCAGCTTGAGCGCAAGGGGCGCGAACACCGGGGAGCTGTTTTTT
CASSLSARGANTGELFF
>-|-|TRBV7-2|TRBJ1-2
TGTGCCAGCAGCTTCTACGCGGCCGACTATGGCTACACCTTC
CASSFYAADYGYTF
>few|TRBD1|TRBV10-2|TRBJ2-7
TGCGCCCTACTACCCGGAGGACAGGGCGGCGAGCAGTACTTC
CALLPGGQGGEQYF
>many|TRBD1|TRBV20-1|TRBJ1-2
TGCAGTGCTAGATACAGGGGGAGGCACTATGGCTACACCTTC
CSARYRGRHYGYTF
>-|TRBD2|TRBV9|TRBJ2-3
TGTGCCAGCAGCGCCGGGACTAGCGGATTTACTAGCACAGATACGCAGTATTTT
CASSAGTSGFTSTDTQYF
>few|TRBD2|TRBV5-4|TRBJ2-7
TGTGCCAGCAGCTTGGGGTGGGGGAGCGGGGGGGAGCAGTACTTC
CASSLGWGSGGEQYF
>many|TRBD2|TRBV5-1|TRBJ2-7
TGCGCCAGCAGCCGAGATAGGAGACTAGCGAGCTACGAGCAGTACTTC
CASSRDRRLASYEQYF
>many|TRBD1|TRBV5-1|TRBJ2-5
TGCGCCAGCAGCTTGATGCTCGGGACAGAGGAGACCCAGTACTTC
CASSLMLGTEETQYF
>many|-|TRBV12-3/TRBV12-4|TRBJ1-1
TGTGCCAGCAAACGGGGGAACACTGAAGCTTTCTTT
CASKRGNTEAFF
>many|-|TRBV15|TRBJ2-1
TGTGCCACTAGCCGGGGGGCCAACAATGAGCAGTTCTTC
CATSRGANNEQFF